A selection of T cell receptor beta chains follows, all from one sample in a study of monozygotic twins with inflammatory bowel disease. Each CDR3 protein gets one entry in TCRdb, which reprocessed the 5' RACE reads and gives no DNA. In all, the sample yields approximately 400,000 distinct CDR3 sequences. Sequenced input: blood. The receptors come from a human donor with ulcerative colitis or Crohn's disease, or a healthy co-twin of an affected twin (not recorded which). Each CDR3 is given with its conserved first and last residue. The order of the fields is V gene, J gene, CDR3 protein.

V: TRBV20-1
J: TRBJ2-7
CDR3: CSALEAPSYEQYF

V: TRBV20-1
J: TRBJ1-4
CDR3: CSALRDLGNEKLFF

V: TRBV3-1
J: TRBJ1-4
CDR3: CASSQDRDEKLFF

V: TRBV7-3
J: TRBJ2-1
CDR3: CASSPGLGEQFF

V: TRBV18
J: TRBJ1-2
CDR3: CASSPSTDQGGYTF

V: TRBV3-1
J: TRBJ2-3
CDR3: CASSQGLPGTDTQYF

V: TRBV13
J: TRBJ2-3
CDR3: CASSPPYTKYTQYF

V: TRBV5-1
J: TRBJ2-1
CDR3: CASSLNSGRPYNEQFF

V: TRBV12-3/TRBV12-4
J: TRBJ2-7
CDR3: CASSLGGQNYEQYF

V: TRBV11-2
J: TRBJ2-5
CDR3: CASSHAASRQQETQYF

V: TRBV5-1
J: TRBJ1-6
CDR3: CASSLDSAGYNSPLHF

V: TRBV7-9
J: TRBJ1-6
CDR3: CASSFWNSPLHF

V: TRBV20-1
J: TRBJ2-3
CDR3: CSASVITGTDTQYF

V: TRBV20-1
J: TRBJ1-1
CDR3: CSATRTAMNTEAFF

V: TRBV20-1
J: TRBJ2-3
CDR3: CSARVGGARVADTQYF

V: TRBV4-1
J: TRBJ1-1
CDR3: CASSQGILTGEAFF

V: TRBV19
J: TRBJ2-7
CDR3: CEGQEGPVQYF

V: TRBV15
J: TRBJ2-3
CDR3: CATSRDPTDTQYF

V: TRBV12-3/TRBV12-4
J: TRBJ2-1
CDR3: CASSYDGGGYNEQFF

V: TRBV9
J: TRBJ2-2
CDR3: CASSVGGANTGELFF

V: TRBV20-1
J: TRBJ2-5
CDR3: CSLITGIPPETQYF

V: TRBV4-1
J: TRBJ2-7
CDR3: CASTPVPDSLEQYF

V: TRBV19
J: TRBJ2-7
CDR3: CASRIPGRGEQYF

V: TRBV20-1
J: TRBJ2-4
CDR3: CSAREAGEAKNIQYF

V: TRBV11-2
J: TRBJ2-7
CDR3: CASSLVAGTYEQYF

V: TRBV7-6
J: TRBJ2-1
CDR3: CASSLVRGAEQFF

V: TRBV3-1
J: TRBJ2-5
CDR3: CASSPERTSGEKTQYF